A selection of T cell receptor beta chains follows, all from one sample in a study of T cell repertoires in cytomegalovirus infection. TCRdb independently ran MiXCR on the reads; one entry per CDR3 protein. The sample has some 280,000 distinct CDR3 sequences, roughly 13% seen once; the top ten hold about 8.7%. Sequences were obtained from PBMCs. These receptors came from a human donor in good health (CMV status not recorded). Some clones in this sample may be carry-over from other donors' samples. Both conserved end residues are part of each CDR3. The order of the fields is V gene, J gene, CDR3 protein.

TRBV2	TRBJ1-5	CASNEQGPSNQPQHF
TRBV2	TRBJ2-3	CASSVRGTDTQYF
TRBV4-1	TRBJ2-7	CASSLGGIAGGYEQYF
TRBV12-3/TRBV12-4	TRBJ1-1	CASRSGTTHTEAFF
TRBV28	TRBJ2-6	CATSGQASGANVLTF
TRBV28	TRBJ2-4	CASSPLREVDIQYF
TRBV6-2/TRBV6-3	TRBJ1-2	CASRDRGLRIHGYTF
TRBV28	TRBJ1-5	CASQTGRNQPQHF
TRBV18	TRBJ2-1	CASSSLSRGEQFF
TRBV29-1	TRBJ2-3	CSANLAGEGNTQYF
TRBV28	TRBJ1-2	CASSFSRDSPSGYTF
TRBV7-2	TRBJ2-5	CASSPIAGVRETQYF
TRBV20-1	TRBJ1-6	CSAEERSSNSPLHF
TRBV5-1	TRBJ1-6	CASSEQGPYNSPLHF
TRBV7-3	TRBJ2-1	CASSLSGGARHNEQFF
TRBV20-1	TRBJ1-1	CSARLDRVTEAFF
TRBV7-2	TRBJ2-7	CASSSALSYEQYF
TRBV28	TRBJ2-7	CASGGRTSGYEQYF
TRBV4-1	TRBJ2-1	CASRNIAGVLYNEQFF
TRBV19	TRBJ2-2	CASSWDRANTGELFF
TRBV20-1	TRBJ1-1	CSARVRQGMNTEAFF
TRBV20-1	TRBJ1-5	CSAQQGWDQPQHF
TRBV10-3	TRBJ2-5	CAIRGDQETQYF
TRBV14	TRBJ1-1	CASSQQLLNTEAFF
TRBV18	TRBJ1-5	CASSPEAIVGGWLDQPQHF
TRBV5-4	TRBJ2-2	CASSPSGQGATGELFF
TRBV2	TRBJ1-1	CASSPRTGENTEAFF
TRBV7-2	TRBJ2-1	CASSSSIASSSYNEQFF
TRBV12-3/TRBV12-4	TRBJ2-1	CASSHRGSRSYNEQFF
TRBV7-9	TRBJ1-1	CASSLGRAATEAFF
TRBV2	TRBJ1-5	CASSEDTGSNQPQHF
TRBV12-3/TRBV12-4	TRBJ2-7	CASSRPGQGTYEQYF
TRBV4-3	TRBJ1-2	CASSQDRASGYTF
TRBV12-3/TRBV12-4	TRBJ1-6	CASTEGRRNSPLHF
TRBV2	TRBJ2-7	CASVRGTVGEQYF
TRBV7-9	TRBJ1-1	CASSLGGFTEAFF
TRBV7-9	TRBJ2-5	CASSPRTKETQYF
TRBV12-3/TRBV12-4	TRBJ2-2	CASSLGGTTGELFF
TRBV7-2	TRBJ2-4	CASSLGGWGERYF
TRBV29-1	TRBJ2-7	CSVLYYEQYF
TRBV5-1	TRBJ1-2	CASREQGAGYGYTF
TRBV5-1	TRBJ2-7	CASSLLTTATYEQYF
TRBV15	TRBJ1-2	CATSRDRGTGGFYGYTF
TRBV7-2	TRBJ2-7	CASSSPGTGYEQYF
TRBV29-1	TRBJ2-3	CSVDGGSYGDTQYF
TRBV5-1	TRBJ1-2	CASSLEWGPGGYTF
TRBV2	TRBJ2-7	CASLRGTGTYEQYF
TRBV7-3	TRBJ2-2	CASSSAPSSGELFF
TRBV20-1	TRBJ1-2	CSAFPGQGTYGYTF
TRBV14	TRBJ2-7	CASSQRTGADEQYF
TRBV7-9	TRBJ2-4	CASSLTTGRNIQYF
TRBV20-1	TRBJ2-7	CSATSGRTYEQYF
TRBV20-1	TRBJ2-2	CSAMLGRDTGELFF
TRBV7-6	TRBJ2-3	CASSLRLAGTSRDTQYF
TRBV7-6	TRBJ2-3	CASSRSGRGGTLGSTDTQYF
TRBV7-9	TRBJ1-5	CASSLGSQPQHF
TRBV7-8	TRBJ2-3	CASSLGIRTDTQYF